Below, one T cell receptor beta chain is given with its context. Method: immunoSEQ multiplex PCR; TCRdb's copy keeps in-frame clones and lacks some. The sample contains about 180,000 clones, roughly 85% of which appear only once. The donors were part of the roughly 130-subject validation cohort, which stood apart from the roughly 700-subject first cohort. The data were obtained in a study of cytomegalovirus exposure and HLA in healthy donors. This CDR3 spans 17 amino acids. Germline CDR1 is MDHEN and CDR2 is SYDVKM. With V trimmed by 6 bases and J by 0 bases, 11 bases remained unmatched. Sequencing input: PBMCs. The chain links TRBV28 to TRBJ1-1, with 9 bases that match TRBD1. This receptor was obtained from a man aged 18 to 30 in good health and CMV-seropositive. The CDR3, as DNA: TGTGCCAGCAGCCTTACAGGGGGCGCGGGGATGAACACTGAAGCTTTCTTT. This gives the protein CASSLTGGAGMNTEAFF.